This TCR beta chain was retrieved from a study of blood T cell repertoires in COVID-19 (TCRdb year 2020). For the wider study: Samples from collaborators originated in the United States, Italy and Spain and spanned both the acute and convalescent phases of COVID-19. The samples were drawn from two sources: the first 160 participants of the ongoing ImmuneRACE study, and over 1,000 subjects contributed by 6 global collaborators. The material from the prospective study consisted of cDNA or gDNA derived from T cells, B-cell-depleted T cells, or PBMCs. Subjects who had been exposed to COVID-19, were actively infected with it, or had recovered from it provided the deeply sampled blood TCRbeta repertoires that made up the dataset. The sample metadata nearly always contained a de-identified subject ID, COVID-19 status, age in years and sex. The repertoires were released in a freely available public database intended as a resource for research on the immune response to SARS-CoV-2. Where available, HLA class I and class II types were taken from metadata supplied by the sample provider and were not determined by assay-based typing. General conclusions and limits of the study: Clinical and demographic metadata were provided uncurated, with the amount varying by source and participant.

TCRbeta CDR3 regions were amplified from genomic DNA by means of the immunoSEQ Assay, a bias-controlled multiplex PCR. Per the original workflow: The number of nucleated cells in each sample was estimated by amplification of reference gene primers within the assay. To quantify the absolute abundance of each unique TCRbeta CDR3 rearrangement, sequence reads were collapsed and filtered. For each sample, productive Simpson clonality was calculated as the square root of Simpson's diversity index across productive rearrangements. Here the immuneACCESS table is served through TCRdb, limited to in-frame sequences with V and J called. Missing clones are a known gap in these copies; in checked studies unresolved V genes cover under half, and the rest lacks a known reason. That table supplies the V and J calls and clone size; D and trimming were determined from the DNA. This sample has about 99,000 clones in its table, and more than 85% of those were observed once. The top ten constitute around 6.2% of the sample.

The germline V gene yields SQVTM for CDR1 and ANQGSEA for CDR2. The CDR3 runs 14 residues from the cysteine to the phenylalanine. Solely the CDR3 DNA is kept, with 42 bases framed from the first base. Trimming takes 1 base off V and 6 bases off J; junction bases not matched to a gene: 7. Collaborating institutions collected whole blood in K2EDTA tubes following their own protocols. For TCRbeta analysis, collaborators shipped samples in one of three forms: frozen whole blood, isolated PBMCs, or DNA extracted from either of those sample types. About this clone itself: No cognate antigen has been identified for it. Base qualities are not provided; no much larger clone lies one nucleotide away.

This TCR was sampled from a human donor in a cohort sampled during active COVID-19. Sequencing input: peripheral blood. The sequence links TRBV29-1 to TRBJ1-1; 8 central bases correspond to TRBD1. The bases read TGCAGCGTTGAAGGGTCAGGGGGCTGGGCTGAAGCTTTCTTT. The resulting protein is CSVEGSGGWAEAFF.